Listed below are T cell receptor beta chains from one sample, sequenced in a study of cytomegalovirus exposure and HLA in healthy donors. The protocol was immunoSEQ multiplex PCR, while the TCRdb copy is restricted to in-frame clones and leaves out a portion. The table includes some 180,000 clones, more than 60% detected once. The specimen was PBMCs. These receptors came from a woman aged 55 to 70 in good health and CMV-seropositive. CDR3s include the opening cysteine and the closing phenylalanine or tryptophan. The D gene is left open where the match is weak. The size of a clone is reported for some rows only, either as once, few or many, or as a class for expanded clones.

13,few,TRBV9,TRBJ1-4,NA,TGTGCCAGCAGCGCTACAGGGACCGAAAAACTGTTTTTT,CASSATGTEKLFF
16,NA,TRBV9,TRBJ2-1,TRBD1,TGTGCCAGCAGCCCCACCGGGACAGGGGGCCGCAATGAGCAGTTCTTC,CASSPTGTGGRNEQFF
13,NA,TRBV27,TRBJ1-1,NA,TGTGCCAGCAGTTTCCAGAAGAACACTGAAGCTTTCTTT,CASSFQKNTEAFF
17,NA,TRBV30,TRBJ2-4,NA,TGTGCCTGGAGCCGCTTAAGGACACTTGTGGCCAAAAACAGTCAGTACTTC,CAWSRLRTLVAKNSQYF
16,NA,TRBV28,TRBJ1-3,NA,TGTGCCAGCAGCGACGGGGGGGGAAGCTCTGGAAACACCATATATTTT,CASSDGGGSSGNTIYF
16,NA,TRBV29-1,TRBJ2-3,TRBD2,TGCAGCGTCAATGTCGGTAGCGGGGGTAGCACAGATACGCAGTATTTT,CSVNVGSGGSTDTQYF
13,NA,TRBV28,TRBJ1-2,NA,TGTGCCACCGTCCCCCCTAACAACTATGGCTACACCTTC,CATVPPNNYGYTF
17,NA,TRBV5-6,TRBJ2-6,TRBD2,TGTGCCAGCAGCTTGGAACGGGGGAGGGCTGGGGCCAACGTCCTGACTTTC,CASSLERGRAGANVLTF
16,few,TRBV5-1,TRBJ2-7,TRBD1,TGCGCCAGCAGCTTGGAGGGGGCCCTCCTTGCGGACGAGCAGTACTTC,CASSLEGALLADEQYF
13,NA,TRBV5-1,TRBJ2-5,TRBD2,TGCGCCAGCAGCCGGACTAGAGAAGAGACCCAGTACTTC,CASSRTREETQYF
16,NA,TRBV5-4,TRBJ2-5,TRBD1,TGTGCCAGCAGCTTTCGGGACAGGGGGCAGTGGGAGACCCAGTACTTC,CASSFRDRGQWETQYF
15,NA,TRBV14,TRBJ1-2,TRBD1,TGTGCCAGCAGCCAAGTCAGGGGGTGGAACTATGGCTACACCTTC,CASSQVRGWNYGYTF
14,NA,TRBV11-2,TRBJ2-2,NA,TGTGCCAGCAGCCACCGGGGTGGGTCCGGGGAGCTGTTTTTT,CASSHRGGSGELFF
14,few,TRBV19,TRBJ2-7,NA,TGTGCCAGTAGGGTACAGGTGGGGTCCTACGAGCAGTACTTC,CASRVQVGSYEQYF
15,NA,TRBV27,TRBJ1-5,NA,TGTGCCAGCAGTTTAGGGCCAGGGCCCAATCAGCCCCAGCATTTT,CASSLGPGPNQPQHF
17,NA,TRBV7-2,TRBJ2-3,TRBD2,TGTGCCAGCAGCCCTTATTTTCTAGCGGGGGTGACAGATACGCAGTATTTT,CASSPYFLAGVTDTQYF
18,NA,TRBV7-2,TRBJ2-7,TRBD2,TGTGCCAGCAGCTTAGCCCGGACTAGCGGGGTCTCCTCCTACGAGCAGTACTTC,CASSLARTSGVSSYEQYF
12,NA,TRBV29-1,TRBJ1-2,TRBD1,TGCAGCATTCGACAGGGGGCTGATGGCTACACCTTC,CSIRQGADGYTF
13,few,TRBV19,TRBJ1-1,NA,TGTGCCAGTAGTATCTCGAGGAGCTCTGAAGCTTTCTTT,CASSISRSSEAFF
16,NA,TRBV2,TRBJ1-6,NA,TGTGCCAGCAGACCCTCGACAGGCTCCTATAATTCACCCCTCCACTTT,CASRPSTGSYNSPLHF
15,NA,TRBV7-3,TRBJ2-2,TRBD2,TGTGCCAGCAGTACGGGGGGGTCAAACACCGGGGAGCTGTTTTTT,CASSTGGSNTGELFF
17,few,TRBV27,TRBJ2-1,NA,TGTGCCAGCAGTTTTACCCGCGCGACAGGGAGGAACAATGAGCAGTTCTTC,CASSFTRATGRNNEQFF
15,few,TRBV5-4,TRBJ2-1,NA,TGTGCCAGCAGCTCCGCTCTAGTGAGCTACAATGAGCAGTTCTTC,CASSSALVSYNEQFF
15,NA,TRBV27,TRBJ2-1,TRBD2,TGTGCCAGCAGTTTCGGACTAGCGGGGGGGAATGAGCAGTTCTTC,CASSFGLAGGNEQFF
14,NA,TRBV19,TRBJ1-1,NA,TGTGCCAGTAGTATTCAGGGGCCGAACACTGAAGCTTTCTTT,CASSIQGPNTEAFF
13,NA,TRBV11-2,TRBJ1-1,NA,TGTGCCAGCCGAACGATCGGGGGGACTGAAGCTTTCTTT,CASRTIGGTEAFF
13,NA,TRBV27,TRBJ1-2,NA,TGTGCCAGCAGTTTATCGGGGAGCTATGGCTACACCTTC,CASSLSGSYGYTF
14,NA,TRBV30,TRBJ1-5,NA,TGTGCCTGGAGTGTCAAGGGGTCCAATCAGCCCCAGCATTTT,CAWSVKGSNQPQHF
15,NA,TRBV27,TRBJ1-4,NA,TGTGCCAGCAGTGTAATGACAGCCGGGCAGGAAAAACTGTTTTTT,CASSVMTAGQEKLFF
14,NA,TRBV7-9,TRBJ1-1,NA,TGTGCCAGCAGCTCGACAGGAAAGAACACTGAAGCTTTCTTT,CASSSTGKNTEAFF
16,NA,TRBV23-1,TRBJ2-5,TRBD1,TGCGCCAGCAGTCGCCGCCGGGACAGGCTAGAAGAGACCCAGTACTTC,CASSRRRDRLEETQYF
19,NA,TRBV4-2,TRBJ2-2,TRBD2,TGTGCCAGCAGCGGAGTTCCCCTAGCGGGGGGCCTAAACACCGGGGAGCTGTTTTTT,CASSGVPLAGGLNTGELFF
14,NA,TRBV18,TRBJ1-1,NA,TGTGCCAGCTCACCAGGAGTGAAGAACACTGAAGCTTTCTTT,CASSPGVKNTEAFF
13,NA,TRBV10-3,TRBJ1-1,NA,TGTGCCATCAGTGGACAGTCGAACACTGAAGCTTTCTTT,CAISGQSNTEAFF
16,once,TRBV11-2,TRBJ1-1,NA,TGTGCCAGCACCCTATCCGGTCGAGCTGCGAACACTGAAGCTTTCTTT,CASTLSGRAANTEAFF
13,NA,TRBV30,TRBJ2-4,NA,TGTGCCTACGTACTCGGGCCAGGCGGGGTTCAGTACTTC,CAYVLGPGGVQYF
14,NA,TRBV5-1,TRBJ1-4,TRBD1,TGCGCCAGCAGCTTGACCGGGACAGGGGGAAAACTGTTTTTT,CASSLTGTGGKLFF
18,NA,TRBV7-2,TRBJ2-7,TRBD2,TGTGCCAGCAGCCTCTCCGTGGTAGCGGGGGGCAAAAACTACGAGCAGTACTTC,CASSLSVVAGGKNYEQYF
14,NA,TRBV7-6,TRBJ1-1,NA,TGTGCCAGCAGCCCAGCACAGGGTAGCACTGAAGCTTTCTTT,CASSPAQGSTEAFF
16,NA,TRBV5-1,TRBJ2-2,NA,TGCGCCAGCAGCTTGTTAGGGCAGGGTCTATCCGGGGAGCTGTTTTTT,CASSLLGQGLSGELFF
14,NA,TRBV18,TRBJ2-7,NA,TGTGCCAGCTCACCCAGGGGAAGCTCCTACGAGCAGTACTTC,CASSPRGSSYEQYF
19,NA,TRBV11-2,TRBJ1-3,NA,TGTGCCAGCAGCTTCTCGACAGCCTGGGGGGTTCGCTCTGGAAACACCATATATTTT,CASSFSTAWGVRSGNTIYF
15,NA,TRBV14,TRBJ2-7,TRBD1,TGTGCCAGCAGCCAGACCGGGACAGGGAACTACGAGCAGTACTTC,CASSQTGTGNYEQYF
18,NA,TRBV5-1,TRBJ2-5,NA,TGCGCCAGCAGCTTGGCCCCCCTTATGAAGGGAGCGGTCGAGACCCAGTACTTC,CASSLAPLMKGAVETQYF
15,few,TRBV1,TRBJ2-7,NA,TGCACCAGCAGCCAAGAGGACAGGGATGCCCACGAGCAGTACTTC,CTSSQEDRDAHEQYF
11,NA,TRBV20-1,TRBJ2-2,NA,TGCAGTGGGAGATTTGCCGGGGAGCTGTTTTTT,CSGRFAGELFF
15,NA,TRBV28,TRBJ1-4,NA,TGTGCCAGCAGTCTCCGACAGTTGGGGTATGAAAAACTGTTTTTT,CASSLRQLGYEKLFF
15,NA,TRBV19,TRBJ2-2,TRBD2,TGTGCCAGTCGACTAGCCCTACAGAACACCGGGGAGCTGTTTTTT,CASRLALQNTGELFF
12,NA,TRBV6-6,TRBJ2-2,NA,TGTGCCAGCAGTTACGAGAGAGGGGAGCTGTTTTTT,CASSYERGELFF